Described below is a single TCR beta chain sequence and its context. Antigen: not known. Use of 60 Vbeta and 13 Jbeta primers characterized the PCR. Method: immunoSEQ multiplex PCR; TCRdb's copy keeps in-frame clones and lacks some. Found here are approximately 280,000 clones, about 87% of them singletons; the top ten hold roughly 2.3%. The V segment lost 0 bases and the J segment 6 bases; nucleotides outside the gene matches: 5. Germline V gives CDR1 LGHNA, CDR2 YNFKEQ. The CDR3 has 14 amino acids. This record comes from a study of cytomegalovirus exposure and HLA in healthy donors. Study summary: From 170 million or so T cells, an earlier analysis saw around 120 million unique TCR beta sequences. Study results and limitations: Upon later analysis, HLA-associated TCR beta chains proved more clonally expanded than other, equally common chains. A later analysis found that most CMV-associated TCR beta chains appeared HLA-restricted.

Healthy donors of bone marrow made up the group. What was sequenced was PBMCs. This rearrangement joins TRBV4-2 to TRBJ2-7; 7 bases are shared with TRBD1. The clonotype was recovered from a young woman in good health and CMV-seronegative. CDR3 residues: CASSQDLAGGEQYF. CDR3 nucleotides: TGTGCCAGCAGCCAAGATCTGGCAGGGGGCGAGCAGTACTTC.